The 25 T cell receptor beta chains reported below all come from one sample, sequenced in a study of blood T cell repertoires in COVID-19. Clones were read by immunoSEQ multiplex PCR, and TCRdb kept only the in-frame ones, dropping some. Here the sample spans about 270,000 clones, 85% being singletons. Sequencing was done on a sample of peripheral blood. The source is a woman in her forties or fifties with active or convalescent COVID-19.

This clone came up once. The V call is TRBV7-2, the J call TRBJ1-1, with a possible D match to TRBD1 (5 bases). The germline CDR1 and CDR2 sequences are SGHTA and FQGNSA. The CDR3 has 15 amino acids. V was shortened by 2 bases and J by 0 bases, with 10 bases between the two germline ends. CDR3 sequence: CASSLSLRVNTEAFF. The CDR3 DNA is TGTGCCAGCAGCTTAAGTCTCAGGGTGAACACTGAAGCTTTCTTT.

The chain has TRBV9 and TRBJ2-2; 12 nucleotides match TRBD2. V was clipped by 4 bases and J by 2 bases; unmatched bases: 6. This CDR3 spans 17 amino acids. From germline, CDR1 is SGDLS and CDR2 YYNGEE. CDR3 in DNA: TGTGCCAGCAGCCCTCTAGCGGGAGGGATCAACACCGGGGAGCTGTTTTTT. Residues: CASSPLAGGINTGELFF.

The J gene is TRBJ2-2, the V gene TRBV14; 13 bases align to TRBD2. The CDR3 totals 17 residues. J was trimmed by 3 bases and V by 4 bases; bases with no gene match: 5. The germline gives CDR1 SGHDN, CDR2 FVKESK. The CDR3 sequence is CASSLWTSGSDTGELFF. The CDR3 DNA follows: TGTGCCAGCAGCCTATGGACTAGCGGGAGTGACACCGGGGAGCTGTTTTTT. The full variable domain, completed using reference TRBV14 and TRBJ2-2, is EAGVTQFPSHSVIEKGQTVTLRCDPISGHDNLYWYRRVMGKEIKFLLHFVKESKQDESGMPNNRFLAERTGGTYSTLKVQPAELEDSGVYFCASSLWTSGSDTGELFFGEGSRLTVL.

This chain joins TRBV30 and TRBJ2-3, with D possibly matching TRBD2 (5 bases). The germline V and J ends were trimmed by 7 bases and 5 bases, with 13 bases remaining between them. The CDR3 has 12 residues. The V gene's germline CDR1 is GTSNPN and CDR2 SVGIG (reference sequence). CDR3 bases: TGTGCCTCTTCTCGGGAAGGAGATACGCAGTATTTT. Its translation: CASSREGDTQYF.

This chain uses TRBV9 with TRBJ1-3, with D uncertain. In germline, CDR1 is SGDLS, CDR2 YYNGEE. The CDR3 has 14 residues. V was pared by 0 bases and J by 0 bases, with 4 bases between. CDR3 protein: CASSVESSGNTIYF. The CDR3 DNA sequence: TGTGCCAGCAGCGTAGAGAGCTCTGGAAACACCATATATTTT.

This clone was seen a handful of times. The V gene is TRBV19, the J gene TRBJ1-1; no clear D. Germline CDR1 and CDR2: LNHDA and SQIVND (reference sequence). The CDR3 loop spans 13 amino acids. V lost 3 bases and J 1 base, leaving 6 bases between the germline ends. CDR3 sequence: CASSMGGNTEAFF. CDR3 sequence (DNA): TGTGCCAGTAGTATGGGAGGGAACACTGAAGCTTTCTTT.

J is TRBJ1-2 and V is TRBV27; D gene unclear. V was cut by 0 bases and J by 4 bases, with 15 bases left in between. Germline V lookup: CDR1 MNHEY, CDR2 SMNVEV (reference sequence). The CDR3 totals 16 residues. The DNA for the CDR3 is TGTGCCAGCAGTTTATCGTCGGGTCTTCCCTTCTATGGCTACACCTTC. This gives the protein CASSLSSGLPFYGYTF.

J is TRBJ2-5 and V is TRBV5-1; maybe TRBD2 (6 bases). The CDR3 is made up of 15 amino acids. The germline V and J ends were trimmed by 0 bases and 5 bases, with 14 bases remaining between them. Germline V gene lookup returns CDR1 SGHRS and CDR2 YFSETQ. The CDR3 sequence: CASSLEGRRGETQYF. CDR3 nucleotides: TGCGCCAGCAGCTTGGAAGGGCGCCGGGGGGAGACCCAGTACTTC.

In regard to this clone: One junction end does not reproduce the germline sequence, and a read error may be involved. This chain connects TRBV7-7 to TRBJ2-3; 7 bases are shared with TRBD1. The CDR3 totals 15 residues. The germline V gene has CDR1 SSHAT and CDR2 FNYEAQ (reference sequence). In DNA, the CDR3 is TGTGCTAGCAGCCGAAACACAGGGGAAGCAGATACGCAGTATTTT. This translates into CASSRNTGEADTQYF.

The sample holds a few counts of this clone. J is TRBJ2-1 and V is TRBV6-5, with D maybe TRBD2 (5 bases). From germline, CDR1 is MNHEY and CDR2 SVGAGI. Trimming took off 6 bases at V and 9 bases at J, with 15 bases between the two ends. The CDR3 runs to 13 residues. The chain's CDR3 is CASSPTSNGEQFF. CDR3 nucleotides: TGTGCCAGCAGCCCCACTAGTAACGGTGAGCAGTTCTTC.

The chain combines TRBV15 with TRBJ1-4; D perhaps matches TRBD1 (6 bases). The V and J ends lost 4 bases and 3 bases respectively, with 9 bases between them. CDR3 size: 14 residues. Germline V gene sequence: CDR1 LNHNV, CDR2 YYDKDF (reference sequence). The DNA for the CDR3 is TGTGCCACCAGCACCGGACAGTCTAATGAAAAACTGTTTTTT. The encoded protein is CATSTGQSNEKLFF.

This sequence joins TRBV27 and TRBJ2-2; the match to TRBD1 covers 9 bases. This CDR3 is built from 16 residues. The germline V gene has CDR1 MNHEY and CDR2 SMNVEV (reference sequence). Trimming removed 5 bases from V and 5 bases from J; junction bases left unmatched: 9. CDR3 residues: CASSHQTGGGTGELFF. Here the CDR3 DNA reads TGTGCCAGCAGTCACCAGACAGGGGGTGGGACCGGGGAGCTGTTTTTT.

V usage is TRBV28 and J usage is TRBJ2-7; 7 bases fit TRBD1. Germline-derived CDR1 and CDR2 are MDHEN and SYDVKM. The CDR3 extends over 12 amino acids. CDR3 sequence reads: CGTGQRTYEQYF. In DNA form, the CDR3 reads TGTGGGACAGGACAGAGAACTTACGAGCAGTACTTC.

The chain is built from TRBV4-2 and TRBJ2-7; TRBD1 matches 7 bases. V was pared by 0 bases and J by 7 bases, with 12 bases of the junction left unmatched. The CDR3 sequence is 16 residues long. Per germline, CDR1 LGHNA and CDR2 YNFKEQ. CDR3 nucleotides: TGTGCCAGCAGCCAAGAGGGACAGTCTATCGTAGGGGAGCAGTACTTC. It specifies CASSQEGQSIVGEQYF.

Comments on this clone: Additional DNA sequences in this sample encode the identical CDR3. The rearrangement joins TRBV5-1 to TRBJ1-4; 9 nucleotides line up with TRBD1. This CDR3 region has 13 residues. The junction had 6 bases not matched to a gene; V was cut back by 7 bases and J by 8 bases. Germline values: CDR1 SGHRS, CDR2 YFSETQ. DNA for the CDR3: TGCGCCAGCTCGGGACAGGGAGGAGAAAAACTGTTTTTT. Residues: CASSGQGGEKLFF. Using reference TRBV5-1 and TRBJ1-4 for the parts outside the CDR3, the full variable domain is KAGVTQTPRYLIKTRGQQVTLSCSPISGHRSVSWYQQTPGQGLQFLFEYFSETQRNKGNFPGRFSGRQFSNSRSEMNVSTLELGDSALYLCASSGQGGEKLFFGSGTQLSVL.

V and J are TRBV11-2 and TRBJ2-7; TRBD2 aligns across 7 bases. The CDR3 is 15 amino acids. In germline, CDR1 is SGHAT, CDR2 FQNNGV. V shed 4 bases, J shed 4 bases, and the junction held 10 bases outside the gene matches. The CDR3 spells CASSSLGGSFYEQYF. CDR3 DNA sequence: TGTGCCAGCAGCTCGCTCGGCGGGAGCTTTTACGAGCAGTACTTC.

This chain links TRBV3-1 (or the pseudogene TRBV3-2) with TRBJ2-7, with D uncertain. V was clipped by 3 bases and J by 4 bases, with 13 bases between them. CDR1 is LGHDT, CDR2 YNNKEL, per germline (reference sequence). This CDR3 region has 14 residues. The CDR3 sequence is CASSQGYRSYEQYF. The CDR3 DNA is TGTGCCAGCAGCCAGGGCTATCGTAGTTACGAGCAGTACTTC.

The V call is TRBV29-1, the J call TRBJ1-6, with TRBD1 matching 10 bases. Germline assignment: CDR1 SQVTM and CDR2 ANQGSEA. Trimming removed 6 bases from V and 8 bases from J; junction bases left unmatched: 4. The CDR3 has 13 residues. The CDR3 sequence is CSVGQGRDSPLHF. In DNA, the CDR3 is TGCAGCGTGGGACAGGGGAGGGATTCACCCCTCCACTTT.

The chain joins TRBV10-3 to TRBJ1-1, with 8 bases identical to TRBD1. The germline gives CDR1 ENHRY, CDR2 SYGVKD. The CDR3 sequence is 16 residues long. After removal of 6 bases from V and 0 bases from J, the junction contained 9 bases not matched to a gene. The CDR3 coding sequence is TGTGCCATCAGAGATAGCAGGGGGCCCCTGAACACTGAAGCTTTCTTT. Amino acid sequence: CAIRDSRGPLNTEAFF.

The rearrangement joins TRBV3-1 (or the pseudogene TRBV3-2) to TRBJ2-1; D might be TRBD1 (6 bases). CDR3 size: 17 residues. Germline V lookup: CDR1 LGHDT, CDR2 YNNKEL (reference sequence). Trimming shortened V by 3 bases and J by 3 bases, and 18 bases separated the two germline ends. The CDR3 bases are TGTGCCAGCAGCCATCTCCCGGGACAACCTGTCTACAATGAGCAGTTCTTC. This sequence encodes CASSHLPGQPVYNEQFF.

This clone is a singleton in its sample. The chain links TRBV2 to TRBJ2-5; D remains ambiguous. The CDR3 spans 14 residues. The germline CDR1 and CDR2 sequences are SNHLY and FYNNEI. V was shortened by 3 bases and J by 1 base, with 9 bases between the two germline ends. The CDR3 DNA reads as TGTGCCAGCAGTGACGAGTTGAGCCAAGAGACCCAGTACTTC. It encodes CASSDELSQETQYF.

This rearrangement joins TRBV5-6 to TRBJ1-2; 12 bases map to TRBD1. This CDR3 region has 16 residues. The germline gives CDR1 SGHDT, CDR2 YYEEEE. V lost 1 base to trimming and J lost 5 bases; unmatched junction nucleotides: 6. The CDR3 sequence: CASSLMGQGASYGYTF. CDR3 DNA sequence: TGTGCCAGCAGCTTGATGGGACAGGGGGCGTCGTATGGCTACACCTTC.

This clone was counted a few times. This chain connects TRBV9 to TRBJ1-3; D gene unclear. Germline-derived CDR1 and CDR2 are SGDLS and YYNGEE. The CDR3 consists of 15 residues. V was cut by 0 bases and J by 0 bases, with 7 bases left in between. The CDR3 bases are TGTGCCAGCAGCGTAGACACCGCCTCTGGAAACACCATATATTTT. It codes for CASSVDTASGNTIYF.

This clone was detected a few times. This chain links TRBV10-3 with TRBJ2-1; 15 nucleotides match TRBD2. The length of the CDR3 is 20 residues. Germline-derived CDR1 and CDR2 are ENHRY and SYGVKD. V dropped 0 bases and J dropped 0; count of bases not matched to a gene: 6. CDR3 protein: CAISESLGLAGGSSYNEQFF. The CDR3, as DNA: TGTGCCATCAGTGAGTCCTTGGGACTAGCGGGGGGCAGCTCCTACAATGAGCAGTTCTTC.

This clone was recorded only once. The chain couples TRBV29-1 to TRBJ1-1; 7 nucleotides line up with TRBD1. The V segment lost 4 bases and the J segment 0 bases; nucleotides outside the gene matches: 5. Per germline, CDR1 SQVTM and CDR2 ANQGSEA. CDR3 length equals 14 residues. CDR3 residues: CSVVKGAVNTEAFF. In nucleotides, the CDR3 is TGCAGCGTTGTCAAGGGGGCAGTGAACACTGAAGCTTTCTTT.